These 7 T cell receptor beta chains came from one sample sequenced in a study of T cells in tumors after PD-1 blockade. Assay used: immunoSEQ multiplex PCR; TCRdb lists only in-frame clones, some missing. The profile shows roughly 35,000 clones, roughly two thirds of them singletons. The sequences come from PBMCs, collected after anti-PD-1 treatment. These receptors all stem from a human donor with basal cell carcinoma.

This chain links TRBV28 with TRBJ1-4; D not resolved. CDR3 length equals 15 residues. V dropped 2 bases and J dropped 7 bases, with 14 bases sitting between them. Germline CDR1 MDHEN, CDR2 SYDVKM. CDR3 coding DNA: TGTGCCAGCAGTTTAGTCGGTAGTGGGAGTGAAAAACTGTTTTTT. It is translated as CASSLVGSGSEKLFF.

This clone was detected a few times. CDR3 protein: CASSPGYGYTF. As DNA, the CDR3 is TGTGCCAGCTCACCGGGATATGGCTACACCTTC. The chain employs TRBV18 and TRBJ1-2, with unresolved D. There are 11 residues in the CDR3. Germline CDR1 is KGHSH and CDR2 is LQKENI. Trimming removed 3 bases at V and 5 bases at J, with 4 bases between.

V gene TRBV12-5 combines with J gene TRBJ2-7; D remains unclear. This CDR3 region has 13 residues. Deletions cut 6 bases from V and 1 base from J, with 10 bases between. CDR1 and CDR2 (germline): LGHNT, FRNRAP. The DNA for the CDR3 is TGTGCTAGTGGAATCGACATATCCTACGAGCAGTACTTC. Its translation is CASGIDISYEQYF.

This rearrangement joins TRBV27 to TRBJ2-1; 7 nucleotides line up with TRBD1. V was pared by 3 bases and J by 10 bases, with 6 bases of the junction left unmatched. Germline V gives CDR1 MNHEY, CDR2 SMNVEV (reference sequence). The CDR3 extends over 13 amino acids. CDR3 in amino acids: CASSFPGTAEQFF. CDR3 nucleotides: TGTGCCAGCAGTTTCCCCGGGACAGCCGAGCAGTTCTTC.

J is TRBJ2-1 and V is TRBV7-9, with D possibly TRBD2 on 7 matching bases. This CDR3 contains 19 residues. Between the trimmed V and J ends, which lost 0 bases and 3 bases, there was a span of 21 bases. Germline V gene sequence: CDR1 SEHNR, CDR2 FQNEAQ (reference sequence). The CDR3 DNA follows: TGTGCCAGCAGCTTAGCGTCTAGGGGGGGGTCTATTAGCTACAATGAGCAGTTCTTC. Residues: CASSLASRGGSISYNEQFF.

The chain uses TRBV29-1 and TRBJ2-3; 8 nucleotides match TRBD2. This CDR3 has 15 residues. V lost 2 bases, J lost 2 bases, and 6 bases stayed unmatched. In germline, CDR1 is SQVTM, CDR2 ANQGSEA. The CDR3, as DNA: TGCAGCGTTGAATCGCCTAGCGGGCTCACAGATACGCAGTATTTT. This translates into CSVESPSGLTDTQYF.

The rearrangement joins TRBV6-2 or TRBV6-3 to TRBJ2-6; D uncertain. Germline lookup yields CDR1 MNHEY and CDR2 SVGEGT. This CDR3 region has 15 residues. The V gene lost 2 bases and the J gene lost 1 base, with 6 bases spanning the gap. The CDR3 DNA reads TGTGCCAGCAGTTACAGGGTATCTGGGGCCAACGTCCTGACTTTC. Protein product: CASSYRVSGANVLTF.